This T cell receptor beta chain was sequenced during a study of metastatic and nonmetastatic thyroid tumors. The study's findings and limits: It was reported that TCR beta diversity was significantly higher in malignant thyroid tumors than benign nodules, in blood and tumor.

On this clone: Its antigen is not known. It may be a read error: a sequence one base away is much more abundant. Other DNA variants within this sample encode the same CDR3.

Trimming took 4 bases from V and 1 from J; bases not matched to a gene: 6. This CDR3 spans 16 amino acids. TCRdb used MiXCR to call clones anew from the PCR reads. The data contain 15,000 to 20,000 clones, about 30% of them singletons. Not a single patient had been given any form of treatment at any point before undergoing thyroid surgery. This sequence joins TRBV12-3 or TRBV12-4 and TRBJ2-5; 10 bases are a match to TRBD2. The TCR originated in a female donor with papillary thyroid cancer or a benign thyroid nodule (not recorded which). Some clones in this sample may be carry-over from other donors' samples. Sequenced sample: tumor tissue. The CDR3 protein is CASSSSGGGTQETQYF. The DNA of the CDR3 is TGTGCCAGCAGTTCGAGCGGGGGGGGAACCCAAGAGACCCAGTACTTC.